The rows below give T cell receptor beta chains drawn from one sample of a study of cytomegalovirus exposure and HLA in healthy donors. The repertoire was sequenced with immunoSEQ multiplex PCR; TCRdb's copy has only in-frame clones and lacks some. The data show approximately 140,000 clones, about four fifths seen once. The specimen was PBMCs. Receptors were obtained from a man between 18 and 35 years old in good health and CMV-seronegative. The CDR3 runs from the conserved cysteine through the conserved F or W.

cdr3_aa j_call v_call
CASSATGTGTEAFF TRBJ1-1 TRBV7-8
CASNPGGGHYGYTF TRBJ1-2 TRBV6-5
CASSLDLVAYGYTF TRBJ1-2 TRBV7-2
CASSLKSGHQPQHF TRBJ1-5 TRBV27
CASSLYYGYTF TRBJ1-2 TRBV11-2
CSGRLGGGANVLTF TRBJ2-6 TRBV29-1
CASSHETYEQYF TRBJ2-7 TRBV14
CASTERPGVSPLHF TRBJ1-6 TRBV14
CASSFPLGYRGVGLAGSYEQYF TRBJ2-7 TRBV28
CASSVAGGNYGYTF TRBJ1-2 TRBV9
CASSDRAELTEAFF TRBJ1-1 TRBV25-1
CASSAYTGELFF TRBJ2-2 TRBV9
CASSQVGGRETEAFF TRBJ1-1 TRBV4-3
CASSTGSEAFF TRBJ1-1 TRBV5-6
CASSFHRRPLHF TRBJ1-6 TRBV6-5
CASSGAGEMDTEAFF TRBJ1-1 TRBV2
CASSFTSASPRGLFF TRBJ1-4 TRBV11-2
CASSLELRGRGFKLGYTF TRBJ1-2 TRBV5-6
CASRGQNEQFF TRBJ2-1 TRBV9
CASSHGTQPGTQYF TRBJ2-5 TRBV27
CSVPDGRELFF TRBJ2-2 TRBV29-1
CAWSGGQNNEKLFF TRBJ1-4 TRBV30
CATSRAASMAREGGYTF TRBJ1-2 TRBV15
CASSLEQAALSSSYPEAFF TRBJ1-1 TRBV5-6
CASSTMGQGDYGYTF TRBJ1-2 TRBV7-8
CASSQDTVNTEAFF TRBJ1-1 TRBV4-3
CASSIALTGQTYGYTF TRBJ1-2 TRBV19
CASSLPGQVPEAFF TRBJ1-1 TRBV28
CASATGGGGYTF TRBJ1-2 TRBV2
CASPGTDYGYTF TRBJ1-2 TRBV2
CASSREGQKYGYTF TRBJ1-2 TRBV5-1
CASSDRDMNTEAFF TRBJ1-1 TRBV10-2
CSVEGGRTGYEQFF TRBJ2-1 TRBV29-1
CASSESPMGLAGPRTQYF TRBJ2-5 TRBV10-2
CASSLARGAGNTIYF TRBJ1-3 TRBV5-4
CASSLGRKQGAYEQYF TRBJ2-7 TRBV5-1
CSVDSGKGREQYF TRBJ2-7 TRBV29-1
CASEGTSNQPQHF TRBJ1-5 TRBV12-5
CASRKNYEQYF . TRBV6-5
CASSVEGWGTDYEQYF TRBJ2-7 TRBV9
CAWRHETGGNTEAFF TRBJ1-1 TRBV30
CASSPWGQSYNSPLHF TRBJ1-6 TRBV4-1
CASSSRNTNEKLFF TRBJ1-4 TRBV7-9
CASRLDRAPYGYTF TRBJ1-2 TRBV6-5
CASRPTGTGAYEQYF TRBJ2-7 TRBV19
CAWQGPEGYEQYF TRBJ2-7 TRBV30
CASSPRGGQTEKLFF TRBJ1-4 TRBV9
CASRPQGLDTQYF TRBJ2-3 TRBV6-5
CAWILGGYSHEQFF TRBJ2-1 TRBV30
CASSLERGTEAFF TRBJ1-1 TRBV7-9